This T cell receptor (beta chain) emerged from a study of T cell responses to AZD1222 COVID-19 vaccine. The table came from immunoSEQ multiplex PCR; TCRdb's copy has only in-frame clones and leaves some out. The data contain roughly 120,000 clones, roughly nine tenths of them singletons. In germline, CDR1 is MNHEY, CDR2 SMNVEV (reference sequence). This CDR3 comprises 14 residues. Trimming left V 6 bases short and J 5 bases short, with 16 bases between. The chain carries TRBV27 and TRBJ1-2; D is perhaps TRBD1 (6 bases). The clonotype was recovered from an adult in good health. The specimen comprised peripheral blood, sampled on day 0 of AZD1222 vaccination. The CDR3 region has the DNA TGTGCCAGCAGCCGGACAGACAACGGGTATGGCTACACCTTC. This translates into CASSRTDNGYGYTF.